Following are 14 T cell receptor beta chains from one sample sequenced in a study of T-cell memory formation after mild COVID-19. MiXCR, applied by TCRdb to the 5' RACE reads, yields one record per CDR3 protein. The data hold 530,000 or so distinct CDR3 sequences, with around 16% observed a single time. Sequencing was carried out using PBMCs or a T cell subset sorted from them (not recorded which). Receptors originate from an adult woman who had mild COVID-19 (a few samples of this study predate the infection). Cell type and time point are not known.

This chain connects TRBV18 to TRBJ1-1; D ambiguous. Trimming removed 3 bases from V and 5 bases from J, with 13 bases in between. CDR3 length equals 14 residues. The germline gives CDR1 KGHSH, CDR2 LQKENI. CDR3 protein: CASSPDPVGTEAFF. The DNA for the CDR3 is TGTGCCAGCTCACCCGATCCGGTGGGGACTGAAGCTTTCTTT.

This rearrangement joins TRBV11-3 to TRBJ2-1; TRBD1 might be the D (6 bases). Trimming took off 4 bases at V and 9 bases at J, with 19 bases between the two ends. The CDR3 is 15 amino acids. Germline V gene lookup returns CDR1 SGHNT and CDR2 YENEEA. CDR3 nucleotide sequence: TGTGCCAGCAGCTATCCAGGGGCGGCTAGGATTGAGCAGTTCTTC. Translation gives CASSYPGAARIEQFF.

This clonotype came up many times. This chain joins TRBV12-3 or TRBV12-4 and TRBJ2-1; D is undetermined. V gave up 3 bases and J gave up 8 bases, with 11 bases separating them. The CDR3 consists of 13 residues. The CDR3, as DNA: TGTGCCAGCAGTTTCGCCACTCCCCATGAGCAGTTCTTC. Translating it yields CASSFATPHEQFF.

This clonotype was counted only a few times. V and J are TRBV28 and TRBJ2-5; D tentatively fits TRBD1 or TRBD2 (5 bases each). This CDR3 is built from 12 residues. Trimming left V 7 bases short and J 5 bases short, with 11 bases between. Germline V gene data show CDR1 as MDHEN and CDR2 as SYDVKM. The CDR3 sequence: CASTGTLETQYF. CDR3 bases: TGTGCCAGCACCGGGACGTTGGAGACCCAGTACTTC.

This clonotype showed up many times. This chain links TRBV12-3 or TRBV12-4 with TRBJ2-1; TRBD2 agrees at 9 bases. J was trimmed by 0 bases and V by 6 bases; bases with no gene match: 6. The CDR3 consists of 16 residues. The CDR3 nucleotides read TGTGCCAGCAGCCGGACTAGCGCTATCTCCTACAATGAGCAGTTCTTC. Translating it yields CASSRTSAISYNEQFF.

This clonotype was counted a few times. V is TRBV19 and J is TRBJ2-6; D may match TRBD1 or TRBD2 (5 bases each). V lost 4 bases to trimming and J lost 0 bases, with 28 bases between them. This CDR3 has 22 residues. Looked up from germline, CDR1 is LNHDA and CDR2 is SQIVND (reference sequence). CDR3 sequence: CASSRESLSRDRLHSGANVLTF. CDR3 DNA sequence: TGTGCCAGTAGTAGAGAGAGCCTCAGCCGGGACCGTCTACACTCTGGGGCCAACGTCCTGACTTTC.

This clonotype has more than one count but fewer than ten. The chain is built from TRBV2 and TRBJ2-7; D remains unclear. Germline-derived CDR1 and CDR2 are SNHLY and FYNNEI. The CDR3 is 14 residues long. V lost 3 bases, J lost 5 bases, and 14 bases lay in between. The CDR3 loop is CASSDGLSWDEQYF. CDR3 sequence (DNA): TGTGCCAGCAGTGATGGGCTCAGCTGGGACGAGCAGTACTTC.

The chain combines TRBV3-1 with TRBJ2-5, with 7 bases that match TRBD2. From germline, CDR1 is LGHDT and CDR2 YNNKEL (reference sequence). Unmatched junction bases numbered 6, after V lost 1 base and J lost 4 bases. This CDR3 has 15 residues. The CDR3 is CASSQVWGGGETQYF. CDR3 bases: TGTGCCAGCAGCCAAGTATGGGGCGGGGGAGAGACCCAGTACTTC.

The chain employs TRBV7-9 and TRBJ2-1; TRBD2 matches at 12 bases. Germline V gives CDR1 SEHNR, CDR2 FQNEAQ (reference sequence). The trim removed 4 bases at V and 6 bases at J, leaving 7 bases unmatched. CDR3 length: 16 amino acids. DNA for the CDR3: TGTGCCAGCAGCTCGAGACTAGCGGGGGCCCTCAATGAGCAGTTCTTC. Protein product: CASSSRLAGALNEQFF.

V usage is TRBV7-9 and J usage is TRBJ2-7, with unresolved D. V was pared by 1 base and J by 0 bases, with 10 bases between. Germline CDR1 is SEHNR and CDR2 is FQNEAQ (reference sequence). The CDR3 extends over 15 amino acids. The CDR3 reads CASSLGAGPSYEQYF. Here the CDR3 DNA reads TGTGCCAGCAGCTTAGGCGCCGGGCCCTCCTACGAGCAGTACTTC.

This clonotype was counted only a few times. The gene calls are TRBV14 and TRBJ1-1; weak D call: TRBD1 (6 bases). This CDR3 has 19 residues. Per germline, CDR1 SGHDN and CDR2 FVKESK. Trimming took off 3 bases at V and 0 bases at J, with 23 bases between the two ends. CDR3 nucleotides: TGTGCCAGCAGCCACAAGCCCCACGACAGGTTACACATGAACACTGAAGCTTTCTTT. It yields the protein CASSHKPHDRLHMNTEAFF. The full variable domain, completed using reference TRBV14 and TRBJ1-1, is EAGVTQFPSHSVIEKGQTVTLRCDPISGHDNLYWYRRVMGKEIKFLLHFVKESKQDESGMPNNRFLAERTGGTYSTLKVQPAELEDSGVYFCASSHKPHDRLHMNTEAFFGQGTRLTVV.

This chain uses TRBV19 with TRBJ1-4; D gene unclear. Germline V gives CDR1 LNHDA, CDR2 SQIVND (reference sequence). The CDR3 runs 15 residues. Trimming took off 3 bases at V and 0 bases at J, with 8 bases between the two ends. CDR3 bases: TGTGCCAGTAGTATTCCCCGCTCAACTAATGAAAAACTGTTTTTT. It codes for CASSIPRSTNEKLFF.

This clonotype showed up just a few times. The rearrangement uses TRBV10-3 and TRBJ2-3; the D is unclear. Germline V lookup: CDR1 ENHRY, CDR2 SYGVKD. The ends were cut back, 3 bases at V and 0 bases at J, with 4 bases in the middle. The CDR3 runs 13 residues. Here the CDR3 reads CAISDPSTDTQYF. In DNA form, the CDR3 reads TGTGCCATCAGTGATCCTAGCACAGATACGCAGTATTTT.

A few counts support this clonotype. The V gene is TRBV4-1, the J gene TRBJ2-7, with D perhaps matching TRBD1 (6 bases). V dropped 8 bases and J dropped 4 bases, with 12 bases sitting between them. The CDR3 totals 12 residues. Germline CDR1 is MGHRA and CDR2 is YSYEKL. The DNA of the CDR3 is TGCGCCAGCGGGACGACAGGTTACGAGCAGTACTTC. The encoded protein is CASGTTGYEQYF.